This TCR beta chain was retrieved from a study of CD8+ T cells in alopecia areata. Overall study context: It was oral tofacitinib, at 5 to 10 mg twice daily, that treated patients received.

cDNA reverse transcribed from extracted RNA served as the sequencing template. This table comes from immunoSEQ multiplex PCR, and its TCRdb copy is limited to in-frame clones, with some not included. The data show some 150,000 clones, about 88% seen once. There are 15 residues in the CDR3. Germline V gene lookup returns CDR1 MGHRA and CDR2 YSYEKL. J gave up 5 bases and V 8 bases, and 7 bases lay outside the gene matches. Documented treatment: oral pan-JAK inhibitor, 5-10 mg twice daily. This chain links TRBV4-1 with TRBJ2-5; TRBD2 aligns across 14 bases. The source is a human donor with alopecia areata. The sample here was CD8+ T cells sorted from blood, taken at week 4, from a patient treated with tofacitinib. CDR3 nucleotide sequence: TGCGCCAGCCGGAAGGGACTAGCGGGAGTGGAGACCCAGTACTTC. Residues: CASRKGLAGVETQYF.